Shown below are 5 T cell receptor beta chains from a single sample sequenced in a study of T cell responses to AZD1222 COVID-19 vaccine. Assay used: immunoSEQ multiplex PCR; TCRdb lists only in-frame clones, some missing. The repertoire holds more than 150,000 clones, with roughly 91% as singletons. The sequences come from peripheral blood, collected 28 days after the second AZD1222 dose. These receptors came from an adult who received the AZD1222 COVID-19 vaccine.

The chain is built from TRBV29-1 and TRBJ1-2, with 7 bases lining up with TRBD1. Germline assignment: CDR1 SQVTM and CDR2 ANQGSEA. The CDR3 is made up of 14 amino acids. Trimming took 6 bases from V and 6 from J; bases not matched to a gene: 13. CDR3 residues: CSVEQGPRGNGYTF. The CDR3 bases are TGCAGCGTAGAACAGGGGCCGAGGGGGAATGGCTACACCTTC.

V gene TRBV7-2 combines with J gene TRBJ2-1; 10 nucleotides line up with TRBD2. The CDR3 totals 15 residues. Germline CDR1 is SGHTA and CDR2 is FQGNSA. V lost 1 base and J lost 4; bases outside the gene matches: 1. The CDR3: CASSLGAGGYNEQFF. CDR3 nucleotide sequence: TGTGCCAGCAGCTTAGGAGCGGGGGGGTACAATGAGCAGTTCTTC.

The chain combines TRBV4-1 with TRBJ1-1; unclear D gene. The CDR3 loop spans 15 amino acids. V lost 2 bases to trimming and J lost 2 bases, with 12 bases between them. The germline gives CDR1 MGHRA, CDR2 YSYEKL. The CDR3 region has the DNA TGCGCCAGCAGCCAACCAGTCGTCACTAACACTGAAGCTTTCTTT. It yields the protein CASSQPVVTNTEAFF.

The V and J genes are TRBV11-3 and TRBJ2-3; D is undetermined. The germline CDR1 and CDR2 sequences are SGHNT and YENEEA. The CDR3 runs to 15 residues. Trimming cost V 3 bases and J 1 base, with 11 bases left between them. CDR3 DNA sequence: TGTGCCAGCAGCTTGGGTGGCGAGGGCACAGATACGCAGTATTTT. Amino acids: CASSLGGEGTDTQYF.

The V call is TRBV12-3 or TRBV12-4, the J call TRBJ2-3; D is ambiguous. V lost 3 bases and J 0 bases, leaving 4 bases between the germline ends. There are 13 residues in the CDR3. CDR3 sequence (DNA): TGTGCCAGCAGTTTGACAAGCACAGATACGCAGTATTTT. This translates into CASSLTSTDTQYF.